The 23 T cell receptor beta chains reported below all come from one sample, sequenced in a study of blood T cell repertoires in COVID-19. The assay was immunoSEQ multiplex PCR, and TCRdb's table has in-frame clones only and misses some. The table records approximately 330,000 clones, 90% of them present only once. The sample taken for sequencing was peripheral blood. The receptor source for this set is a woman between 40 and 50 years old with COVID-19, enrolled during active disease.

V usage is TRBV7-2 and J usage is TRBJ1-2; 9 bases line up with TRBD1. Germline V gene lookup returns CDR1 SGHTA and CDR2 FQGNSA. Trimming cost V 1 base and J 8 bases; bases outside gene matches: 5. The length of the CDR3 is 14 residues. Written as DNA, the CDR3 is TGTGCCAGCAGCTTAGTGGGGACAGGGAAGGGCTACACCTTC. The encoded protein is CASSLVGTGKGYTF.

The chain couples TRBV9 to TRBJ2-1; 14 bases line up with TRBD2. V trimming: 0 bases; J trimming: 7 bases; junction bases outside the gene matches: 6. The CDR3 contains 17 residues. In germline, CDR1 is SGDLS, CDR2 YYNGEE. CDR3 residues: CASSVEGRTSGGNEQFF. For the CDR3, the DNA is TGTGCCAGCAGCGTAGAGGGGCGGACTAGCGGGGGGAATGAGCAGTTCTTC.

The chain uses TRBV6-5 and TRBJ2-3; 9 nucleotides match TRBD1. This CDR3 region has 16 residues. Germline CDR1 MNHEY, CDR2 SVGAGI. The V and J ends lost 4 bases and 0 bases, in that order; junction bases with no gene match: 5. The chain's CDR3 is CASSLQGASSTDTQYF. The DNA of the CDR3 is TGTGCCAGCAGTTTACAGGGGGCGTCGAGCACAGATACGCAGTATTTT.

V usage is TRBV10-3 and J usage is TRBJ1-5; tentatively, D is TRBD1 (6 bases). The CDR3 length is 13 residues. Germline assignment: CDR1 ENHRY and CDR2 SYGVKD. The V gene lost 4 bases and the J gene lost 3 bases, with 7 bases spanning the gap. The CDR3 here is CAISGTDNQPQHF. The CDR3 region has the DNA TGTGCCATCAGTGGGACAGACAATCAGCCCCAGCATTTT.

The J gene is TRBJ1-6, the V gene TRBV6-5, with 8 nucleotides matching TRBD1. Germline lookup yields CDR1 MNHEY and CDR2 SVGAGI. This CDR3 contains 13 residues. J lost 5 bases, V lost 8 bases, and 2 bases had no gene match. This CDR3 is CASETGDNSPLHF. The CDR3 nucleotides are TGTGCCAGCGAGACAGGGGATAATTCACCCCTCCACTTT.

The rearrangement uses TRBV7-6 and TRBJ2-7, with a weak D call TRBD1 (6 bases). CDR1 SGHVS and CDR2 FNYEAQ come from the germline V gene. V shed 1 base and J shed 1 base, with 11 bases lying between them. This CDR3 has 15 residues. The CDR3 is CASSLGTERSYEQYF. CDR3 nucleotides: TGTGCCAGCAGCTTAGGGACAGAGAGGTCCTACGAGCAGTACTTC.

The chain has TRBV9 and TRBJ2-7; D is perhaps TRBD2 (7 bases). V was trimmed by 0 bases and J by 2 bases, leaving 18 bases between them. CDR3 length equals 17 residues. Looked up from germline, CDR1 is SGDLS and CDR2 is YYNGEE. The chain's CDR3 is CASSVGGGGVPPYEQYF. CDR3 coding DNA: TGTGCCAGCAGCGTAGGCGGCGGGGGCGTTCCCCCCTACGAGCAGTACTTC.

In nucleotides, the CDR3 is TGTGCCAGCAGCTCAGGGATTTCCAAAAACATTCAGTACTTC. This gives the protein CASSSGISKNIQYF. The chain couples TRBV7-2 to TRBJ2-4, with a possible D match to TRBD1 (5 bases). Germline assignment: CDR1 SGHTA and CDR2 FQGNSA. Trimming stripped 4 bases from V and 2 bases from J, with 9 bases between. This CDR3 is 14 amino acids long.

V and J are TRBV27 and TRBJ2-2; the D gene is possibly TRBD1 (6 bases). The CDR3 is made up of 14 amino acids. The V end was cut by 4 bases, the J end by 6 bases, with 12 bases between. The germline CDR1 and CDR2 sequences are MNHEY and SMNVEV (reference sequence). The CDR3 here is CASSSRQASGELFF. CDR3 bases: TGTGCCAGCAGTTCCCGACAGGCCTCCGGGGAGCTGTTTTTT.

In this sample, this clone turned up once. The chain combines TRBV28 with TRBJ2-3; D uncertain. V was clipped by 2 bases and J by 4 bases, with 7 bases between them. The germline V gene has CDR1 MDHEN and CDR2 SYDVKM. The CDR3 has 13 residues. CDR3 sequence: CASSLVSADTQYF. As DNA, the CDR3 is TGTGCCAGCAGTTTAGTAAGCGCAGATACGCAGTATTTT.

The genes are TRBV5-4 and TRBJ2-3, with D possibly TRBD2 on 5 matching bases. V lost 0 bases, J lost 0 bases, and 14 bases lay in between. The length of the CDR3 is 17 residues. Germline assignment: CDR1 SGHNT and CDR2 YYREEE (reference sequence). CDR3 residues: CASSLAGVGLSTDTQYF. The CDR3 bases are TGTGCCAGCAGCTTGGCCGGGGTTGGACTCAGCACAGATACGCAGTATTTT.

The chain recombines TRBV7-9 with TRBJ2-5, with D unclear. The CDR3 length is 14 residues. The germline gives CDR1 SEHNR, CDR2 FQNEAQ (reference sequence). V was trimmed by 2 bases and J by 5 bases, leaving 12 bases between them. The CDR3 bases are TGTGCCAGCAGCTTAAGCCAGGTCGTTGAGACCCAGTACTTC. It translates to CASSLSQVVETQYF.

In its sample, this clone was seen once. V is TRBV29-1 and J is TRBJ2-5; 7 bases match TRBD2. Germline V lookup: CDR1 SQVTM, CDR2 ANQGSEA. V was clipped by 7 bases and J by 4 bases; unmatched bases: 6. The CDR3 consists of 12 residues. The CDR3 nucleotides read TGCAGCGGTGTGGGAGGGTCAGAGACCCAGTACTTC. Encoded protein: CSGVGGSETQYF.

V and J are TRBV18 and TRBJ1-4; possibly TRBD1 for D (5 bases). Germline CDR1 and CDR2: KGHSH and LQKENI. The CDR3 totals 15 residues. Trimming removed 1 base at V and 5 bases at J, with 11 bases between. This chain's CDR3 is CASSPRPGLNEKLFF. The CDR3 nucleotides read TGTGCCAGCTCACCACGTCCAGGGCTAAATGAAAAACTGTTTTTT.

This CDR3 reads CSVFGQGGEAFF. The CDR3 coding sequence is TGCAGCGTTTTCGGGCAGGGCGGTGAAGCTTTCTTT. V and J are TRBV29-1 and TRBJ1-1; possibly TRBD1 for D (5 bases). The CDR3 sequence is 12 residues long. The ends were cut back, 5 bases at V and 7 bases at J, with 14 bases in the middle. Germline CDR1 and CDR2: SQVTM and ANQGSEA.

CDR3 sequence: CASSGGLFTVNNEQFF. The CDR3, as DNA: TGTGCCAGCAGCGGAGGACTATTCACAGTAAACAATGAGCAGTTCTTC. The chain is built from TRBV9 and TRBJ2-1; D may be TRBD2 (6 bases). V lost 3 bases and J 5 bases, leaving 18 bases between the germline ends. The CDR3 extends over 16 amino acids. Germline V CDR1 and CDR2: SGDLS, YYNGEE.

The J gene is TRBJ2-1, the V gene TRBV9, with TRBD2 identical over 15 bases. The CDR3 has 19 residues. V was clipped by 4 bases and J by 7 bases; unmatched bases: 15. Germline V gives CDR1 SGDLS, CDR2 YYNGEE. CDR3 residues: CASSLHPGLAGGYPNEQFF. In DNA, the CDR3 is TGTGCCAGCAGCCTTCATCCGGGACTAGCGGGAGGTTACCCGAATGAGCAGTTCTTC.

The chain joins TRBV28 to TRBJ2-4, with 12 bases matching TRBD2. V was clipped by 6 bases and J by 6 bases; unmatched bases: 15. The CDR3 length is 18 residues. Per germline, CDR1 MDHEN and CDR2 SYDVKM. CDR3 in amino acids: CASSREGGLAGGGNIQYF. The CDR3 DNA is TGTGCCAGCAGCCGGGAAGGTGGGCTAGCGGGAGGGGGAAACATTCAGTACTTC.

V gene TRBV28 combines with J gene TRBJ2-1, with 7 bases matching TRBD1. V lost 5 bases, J lost 10 bases, and 11 bases stayed unmatched. This CDR3 has 14 residues. Germline V CDR1 and CDR2: MDHEN, SYDVKM. CDR3 sequence (DNA): TGTGCCAGCAGTAAAGGGGGCGGCAGCAGAGAGCAGTTCTTC. Translation: CASSKGGGSREQFF.

The chain carries TRBV15 and TRBJ1-3, with 9 nucleotides matching TRBD1. CDR1 is LNHNV, CDR2 YYDKDF, per germline (reference sequence). There are 16 residues in the CDR3. J gave up 5 bases and V 5 bases, and 10 bases lay outside the gene matches. CDR3 nucleotide sequence: TGTGCCACCAGCGAAAACACAGGGGGCTTGAGAAACACCATATATTTT. It codes for CATSENTGGLRNTIYF.

There are a few counts of this clone. The CDR3 reads CTYIPDRENTIYF. The CDR3 nucleotides read TGTACCTACATCCCGGACAGAGAAAACACCATATATTTT. The gene calls are TRBV12-3 or TRBV12-4 and TRBJ1-3, with D possibly matching TRBD1 (6 bases). This CDR3 region has 13 residues.

This chain connects TRBV5-4 to TRBJ2-3; 7 positions agree with TRBD2. The CDR3 is made up of 16 amino acids. Germline V gene lookup returns CDR1 SGHNT and CDR2 YYREEE (reference sequence). Germline trimming cut 4 bases from V and 0 bases from J; bases unmatched to any gene: 8. For the CDR3, the DNA is TGTGCCAGCAGCCTCGGGGGAGGGTATAGCACAGATACGCAGTATTTT. Protein sequence: CASSLGGGYSTDTQYF.

The chain combines TRBV28 with TRBJ1-2, with D perhaps TRBD1 (5 bases). The CDR3 consists of 14 residues. Trimming removed 6 bases at V and 3 bases at J, with 14 bases between. Germline V gene data show CDR1 as MDHEN and CDR2 as SYDVKM. CDR3 nucleotide sequence: TGTGCCAGCAGCCGAGGAGGGGAATACTATGGCTACACCTTC. Encoded protein: CASSRGGEYYGYTF.